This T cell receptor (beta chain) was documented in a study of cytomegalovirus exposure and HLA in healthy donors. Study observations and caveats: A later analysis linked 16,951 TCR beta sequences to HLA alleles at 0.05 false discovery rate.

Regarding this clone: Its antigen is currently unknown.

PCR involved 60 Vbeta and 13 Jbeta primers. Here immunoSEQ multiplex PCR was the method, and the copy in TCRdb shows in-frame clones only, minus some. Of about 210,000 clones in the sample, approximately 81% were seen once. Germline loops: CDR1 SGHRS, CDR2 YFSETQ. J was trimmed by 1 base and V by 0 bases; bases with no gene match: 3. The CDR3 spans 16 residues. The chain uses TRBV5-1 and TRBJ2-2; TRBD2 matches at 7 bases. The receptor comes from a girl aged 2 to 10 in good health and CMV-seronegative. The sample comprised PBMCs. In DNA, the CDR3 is TGCGCCAGCAGCTTGGGACTAGCCGTGAACACCGGGGAGCTGTTTTTT. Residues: CASSLGLAVNTGELFF.